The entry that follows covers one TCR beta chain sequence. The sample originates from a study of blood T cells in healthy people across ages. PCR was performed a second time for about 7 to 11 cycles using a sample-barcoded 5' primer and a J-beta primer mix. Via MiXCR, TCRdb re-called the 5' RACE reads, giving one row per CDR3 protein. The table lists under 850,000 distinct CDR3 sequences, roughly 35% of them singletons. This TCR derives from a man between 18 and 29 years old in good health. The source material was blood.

In DNA form, the CDR3 reads TGCGCCGGTAGCCAAGAGTGGGGACTCTATACGGAGACCCAGTACTTC. The encoded protein is CAGSQEWGLYTETQYF. The chain recombines TRBV4-3 with TRBJ2-7, with D possibly matching TRBD2 (6 bases). The DNA matches TRBJ2-5 better at its end, which makes the J call doubtful. This CDR3 has 16 residues. The germline V gene encodes CDR1 LGHNA and CDR2 YSLEER.